The 4 T cell receptor beta chains in this list originate from one sample, sequenced in a study of naive and memory T cell subsets. These receptors have no known antigen. Points from the study as a whole: Especially in CD8 cells, naive repertoires contained a few larger clonotypes, possibly CD45RA-re-expressing memory cells.

The beta constant-region primer was an equimolar mix of two oligonucleotides covering TRBC1 and TRBC2. Ligated cDNA was amplified by four rounds of PCR with nested alpha and beta constant-region primers and SP2. Via MiXCR, TCRdb re-called the UMI-ligation and nested PCR reads, giving one row per CDR3 protein. This sample has over 110,000 distinct CDR3 sequences, with under 25% found just once. The specimen was naive CD8+ T cells from blood. The receptors originated from a human donor in good health.

This clonotype was seen a handful of times. The chain recombines TRBV20-1 with TRBJ1-6, with D uncertain. This CDR3 comprises 17 residues. V was clipped by 1 base and J by 7 bases, with 20 bases between them. The V gene's germline CDR1 is DFQATT and CDR2 SNEGSKA (reference sequence). The CDR3, as DNA: TGCAGTGCTAGAGGCCCTCTCGAGGCCGGGTACAATTCACCCCTCCACTTT. Encoded protein: CSARGPLEAGYNSPLHF.

In this sample, this clonotype turned up many times. The rearrangement links TRBV7-2 to TRBJ1-5; the D gene is possibly TRBD1 (6 bases). In germline, CDR1 is SGHTA, CDR2 FQGNSA. The CDR3 spans 18 residues. V shed 5 bases and J shed 0 bases, with 20 bases lying between them. CDR3: CASSTTGTQFYSNQPQHF. CDR3 in DNA: TGTGCCAGCAGCACTACCGGGACACAGTTTTATAGCAATCAGCCCCAGCATTTT.

The rearrangement joins TRBV12-3 or TRBV12-4 to TRBJ2-5; a weak D match, TRBD2 (5 bases). The V end lost 3 bases, the J end lost 3 bases, and 8 bases lay between the germline ends. The CDR3 contains 13 residues. In DNA, the CDR3 is TGTGCCAGCAGTTTTACCGGGGAAGAGACCCAGTACTTC. It is translated as CASSFTGEETQYF.

This clonotype has only a few counts. V is TRBV29-1 and J is TRBJ2-1, with 10 nucleotides matching TRBD2. This CDR3 is 15 amino acids long. V shed 1 base and J 8 bases; nucleotides not matched to a gene: 8. Per germline, CDR1 SQVTM and CDR2 ANQGSEA. CDR3 loop: CSVEGRLAGGDEQFF. Written as DNA, the CDR3 is TGCAGCGTTGAAGGGAGGTTAGCGGGAGGCGATGAGCAGTTCTTC.